This T cell receptor (beta chain) comes out of a study of blood T cell repertoires in COVID-19. Study information: From the United States, Italy and Spain came samples of acute and convalescent COVID-19. Sample material is recorded as cDNA or gDNA derived from T cells, B-cell-depleted T cells, or PBMCs.

The CDR3 runs 16 residues. From germline, CDR1 is SGHRS and CDR2 YFSETQ. The ends lost 0 bases at V and 5 bases at J; junction bases unmatched: 10. Original analysis: It was from reference gene primer amplification that nucleated cell counts were estimated. The repertoire was sequenced with immunoSEQ multiplex PCR; TCRdb's copy has only in-frame clones and lacks some. V, J and clone size reflect that table, while D and trimming were determined from the DNA. The sample lists some 70,000 clones; 85% to 90% were seen once. This TCR came from a man in his forties or fifties with acute or convalescent COVID-19. The chain is built from TRBV5-1 and TRBJ2-5; 7 bases are a match to TRBD1. The sample taken for sequencing was peripheral blood. CDR3 sequence (DNA): TGCGCCAGCAGCTTGGGACAGGGCTGGAGCTGGGAGACCCAGTACTTC. It specifies CASSLGQGWSWETQYF.